A single sample is the source of the 20 T cell receptor beta chains below, sequenced in a study of T cells in Graves' hyperthyroidism and ophthalmopathy. Researchers amplified the TCR beta CDR3 regions from RNA transcripts. Researchers ran a first-round RT-PCR on the TCR CDR3 using the HTBI primer set. TCRdb passed the multiplex PCR reads through MiXCR, listing each CDR3 protein once. This sample yields about 290,000 distinct CDR3 sequences, of which over 15% are seen a single time; over 45% belongs to the top ten. The specimen was blood. Receptors originate from a woman aged 60 to 75 with Graves' ophthalmopathy.

This clonotype was counted at least ten times. The chain employs TRBV7-2 and TRBJ1-2, with TRBD1 as a possible D gene (6 bases). Germline V lookup: CDR1 SGHTA, CDR2 FQGNSA. V lost 1 base, J lost 8 bases, and 14 bases lay in between. The CDR3 totals 14 residues. CDR3 bases: TGTGCCAGCAGCTTAGTGGCCGGGGGCTACGGCTACACCTTC. Encoded protein: CASSLVAGGYGYTF. The full variable domain, with the rest looked up from reference TRBV7-2 and TRBJ1-2, is GAGVSQSPSNKVTEKGKDVELRCDPISGHTALYWYRQSLGQGLEFLIYFQGNSAPDKSGLPSDRFSAERTGGSVSTLTIQRTQQEDSAVYLCASSLVAGGYGYTFGSGTRLTVV.

This clonotype was counted ten times or more. The chain is built from TRBV9 and TRBJ1-1, with D hard to call. The CDR3 runs to 13 residues. Germline CDR1 SGDLS, CDR2 YYNGEE. Trimming left V 4 bases short and J 0 bases short, with 7 bases between. For the CDR3, the DNA is TGTGCCAGCAGCTTTGCGATGAACACTGAAGCTTTCTTT. Protein: CASSFAMNTEAFF.

This clonotype was detected only a few times. The chain has TRBV19 and TRBJ1-5, with TRBD1 matching over 7 bases. The CDR3 has 13 residues. V was pared by 8 bases and J by 3 bases, with 4 bases of the junction left unmatched. The V gene's germline CDR1 is LNHDA and CDR2 SQIVND (reference sequence). CDR3 DNA: TGTGCCAGTGCGGACAGGACCAATCAGCCCCAGCATTTT. Its protein product is CASADRTNQPQHF.

This clonotype occurred many times. This rearrangement joins TRBV18 to TRBJ1-1; perhaps TRBD1 as D (5 bases). V gave up 5 bases and J gave up 4 bases, with 20 bases separating them. This CDR3 is built from 16 residues. From germline, CDR1 is KGHSH and CDR2 LQKENI. The CDR3 nucleotides read TGTGCCAGCTCAACGGGACTGCCGGCGGTCGGCACTGAAGCTTTCTTT. Encoded protein: CASSTGLPAVGTEAFF.

The table lists this clonotype with many counts. This rearrangement joins TRBV6-1 to TRBJ1-1, with unresolved D. There are 14 residues in the CDR3. Trimming removed 5 bases at V and 0 bases at J, with 10 bases between. Germline CDR1 reads MNHNS; CDR2 reads SASEGT. The CDR3 DNA reads TGTGCCAGCAGTAGGCTTCTTCTGAACACTGAAGCTTTCTTT. Translated, it gives CASSRLLLNTEAFF.

This clonotype was picked up many times. The chain joins TRBV6-5 to TRBJ2-6, with TRBD1 identical over 11 bases. Germline trimming cut 0 bases from V and 0 bases from J; bases unmatched to any gene: 19. The germline V gene has CDR1 MNHEY and CDR2 SVGAGI. This CDR3 has 24 residues. The CDR3 loop is CASSYSKLRVGDRGFHSGANVLTF. In nucleotides, the CDR3 is TGTGCCAGCAGTTACTCGAAACTACGAGTCGGGGACAGGGGGTTTCACTCTGGGGCCAACGTCCTGACTTTC.

This clonotype turned up a few times. The J gene is TRBJ2-7, the V gene TRBV11-3, with TRBD1 identical over 9 bases. Germline CDR1 reads SGHNT; CDR2 reads YENEEA. There are 15 residues in the CDR3. With V trimmed by 3 bases and J by 2 bases, 5 bases remained unmatched. The CDR3 coding sequence is TGTGCCAGCAGCTTGAGGGGACAGGGCCCCTACGAGCAGTACTTC. It codes for CASSLRGQGPYEQYF.

This clonotype was detected many times. This chain links TRBV28 with TRBJ2-5; TRBD1 matches at 12 bases. Losses at the gene ends were 4 bases for V and 4 bases for J; bases not matched to a gene: 4. This CDR3 has 15 residues. CDR1 is MDHEN and CDR2 is SYDVKM in the germline V gene. Here the CDR3 reads CASSSGQGARETQYF. In nucleotides, the CDR3 is TGTGCCAGCAGTTCGGGACAGGGGGCGAGAGAGACCCAGTACTTC.

This clonotype was detected ten times or more. The chain links TRBV7-8 to TRBJ2-1, with TRBD2 matching over 13 bases. The CDR3 totals 15 residues. Germline loops: CDR1 SGHVS, CDR2 FQNEAQ. J gave up 12 bases and V 4 bases, and 9 bases lay outside the gene matches. CDR3 amino acids: CASSSRLAGGRGQFF. For the CDR3, the DNA is TGTGCCAGCAGCTCACGACTAGCGGGAGGCCGGGGGCAGTTCTTC.

This clonotype was seen at least ten times. The rearrangement joins TRBV30 to TRBJ2-1, with D possibly matching TRBD1 (6 bases). CDR1 is GTSNPN and CDR2 is SVGIG in the germline V gene (reference sequence). Trimming left V 3 bases short and J 10 bases short, with 16 bases between. CDR3 length: 13 residues. The CDR3 DNA reads as TGTGCCTGGAGCCAAATCAGGGGCGGGGAGCAGTTCTTC. This translates into CAWSQIRGGEQFF.

This clonotype was seen repeatedly, ten times or more. The chain uses TRBV24-1 and TRBJ2-7; the D gene could be TRBD1 or TRBD2 (5 bases each). Looked up from germline, CDR1 is KGHDR and CDR2 is SFDVKD. The V gene lost 9 bases and the J gene lost 2 bases, with 10 bases spanning the gap. The length of the CDR3 is 12 residues. In DNA, the CDR3 is TGTGCCACCGGGACGGATGCCTACGAGCAGTACTTC. It codes for CATGTDAYEQYF.

This clonotype was seen at least ten times. The rearrangement uses TRBV7-8 and TRBJ1-1; TRBD1 might be the D (6 bases). CDR1 SGHVS and CDR2 FQNEAQ come from the germline V gene. Trimming stripped 5 bases from V and 10 bases from J, with 23 bases between. The CDR3 totals 15 residues. CDR3 sequence: CASSAHDRPRVGAFF. For the CDR3, the DNA is TGTGCCAGCAGCGCACATGACAGGCCGAGGGTCGGAGCTTTCTTT.

This clonotype was counted at least ten times. The chain has TRBV2 and TRBJ1-4; 9 bases align to TRBD1. The ends lost 7 bases at V and 8 bases at J; junction bases unmatched: 8. Germline-derived CDR1 and CDR2 are SNHLY and FYNNEI. This CDR3 contains 14 residues. Here the CDR3 reads CASNLQGAGEKLFF. The DNA of the CDR3 is TGTGCCAGCAATCTACAGGGGGCCGGCGAAAAACTGTTTTTT.

The genes are TRBV20-1 and TRBJ2-1, with 10 bases matching TRBD2. J was trimmed by 6 bases and V by 0 bases; bases with no gene match: 8. This CDR3 has 16 amino acids. From germline, CDR1 is DFQATT and CDR2 SNEGSKA (reference sequence). The CDR3 region has the DNA TGCAGTGCTAGAGACGGGCTAGCGGGAGTCGTCAATGAGCAGTTCTTC. Translating gives CSARDGLAGVVNEQFF.

This chain uses TRBV29-1 with TRBJ1-6; possibly TRBD1 for D (5 bases). Trimming stripped 6 bases from V and 7 bases from J, with 7 bases between. CDR1 SQVTM and CDR2 ANQGSEA come from the germline V gene. This CDR3 comprises 11 residues. The CDR3 region is CSVGENSPLHF. The CDR3 DNA follows: TGCAGCGTGGGGGAGAATTCACCCCTCCACTTT.

This clonotype was observed many times. The chain is built from TRBV4-1 and TRBJ2-5; 8 nucleotides align to TRBD1. Germline V gives CDR1 MGHRA, CDR2 YSYEKL. J lost 2 bases, V lost 3 bases, and 2 bases had no gene match. The CDR3 is 14 amino acids. The CDR3 region is CASSQDRAQETQYF. In DNA, the CDR3 is TGCGCCAGCAGCCAGGACAGGGCTCAAGAGACCCAGTACTTC.

This clonotype was picked up a small number of times. The chain uses TRBV5-6 and TRBJ2-7; 10 bases align to TRBD2. The germline V gene encodes CDR1 SGHDT and CDR2 YYEEEE. V was pared by 4 bases and J by 1 base, with 14 bases of the junction left unmatched. This CDR3 spans 18 amino acids. The DNA for the CDR3 is TGTGCCAGCAGCCCACAGGGTAGCGGGAGGCCACAATCCTACGAGCAGTACTTC. This encodes CASSPQGSGRPQSYEQYF.

This clonotype was counted between two and nine times. This chain joins TRBV25-1 and TRBJ2-5, with D tentatively TRBD1 or TRBD2 (6 bases each). The V end was cut by 3 bases, the J end by 5 bases, with 16 bases between. The germline V gene has CDR1 MGHDK and CDR2 SYGVNS. CDR3 length: 15 amino acids. CDR3 in DNA: TGTGCCAGCAGTGATCCGGCAGGGGCGGGGGAGACCCAGTACTTC. Amino acids: CASSDPAGAGETQYF.

This clonotype has just a few counts. The CDR3 DNA reads TGTGCCAGCAGCTCGAGGACAGGGGGCCTCTCGAACACCGGGGAGCTGTTTTTT. Protein: CASSSRTGGLSNTGELFF. The chain employs TRBV5-5 and TRBJ2-2; 11 bases map to TRBD1. Germline CDR1 is SGHKS and CDR2 is YYEKEE (reference sequence). J gave up 0 bases and V 3 bases, and 7 bases lay outside the gene matches. CDR3 length equals 18 residues.

This clonotype came up many times. This rearrangement joins TRBV28 to TRBJ1-1, with a tentative D call TRBD1 (5 bases). Trimming took 5 bases from V and 12 from J, leaving 16 bases between them. The CDR3 runs to 12 residues. Germline CDR1 reads MDHEN; CDR2 reads SYDVKM. The CDR3 region is CASSKPGRESFF. Here the CDR3 DNA reads TGTGCCAGCAGTAAACCAGGCAGGGAATCTTTCTTT.